This T cell receptor beta chain was obtained from a study of blood T cell repertoires in COVID-19. Study-level background: There were acute and convalescent COVID-19 samples, and they came from the United States, Italy and Spain.

The V gene's germline CDR1 is SGHRS and CDR2 YFSETQ. Trimming took 7 bases from V and 0 from J, leaving 11 bases between them. This CDR3 spans 14 amino acids. Individuals drawn from approximately 26 US areas were about 18 to 100 years old. The study assigned cohorts using participant-reported clinical history. This table comes from immunoSEQ multiplex PCR, and its TCRdb copy is limited to in-frame clones, with some not included. Here the sample spans under 300,000 clones, roughly 88% being singletons. The sequenced sample consisted of PBMCs or T cells enriched from blood (not recorded which). The J gene is TRBJ2-1, the V gene TRBV5-1, with TRBD2 as a possible D gene (6 bases). This sequence was found in a woman in her thirties who had recovered from COVID-19. The CDR3 is CASGAGSSYNEQFF. As DNA, the CDR3 is TGCGCCAGCGGGGCGGGGAGCTCCTACAATGAGCAGTTCTTC.